This T cell receptor (beta chain) was recorded in a study of T-cell reconstitution after alpha-beta-depleted transplantation in children. This CDR3 has 15 amino acids. V lost 4 bases, J lost 5 bases, and 4 bases stayed unmatched. Germline V gene lookup returns CDR1 MGHDK and CDR2 SYGVNS. This clonotype was counted many times. Unique molecular identifiers were built into the TCRbeta library. MiXCR, applied by TCRdb to the PCR reads, yields one record per CDR3 protein. In the table there are about 410,000 distinct CDR3 sequences, about 20% of which are singletons. This TCR derives from a human donor who donated a stem cell graft to a child with acute myeloid leukemia. V usage is TRBV25-1 and J usage is TRBJ2-2; 10 bases are a match to TRBD2. The sample in question was PBMCs from the stem cell graft donor, obtained from the stem cell graft. CDR3 coding DNA: TGTGCCAGCAGTGCCCAGCGGGAGGGGACCGGGGAGCTGTTTTTT. This translates into CASSAQREGTGELFF.